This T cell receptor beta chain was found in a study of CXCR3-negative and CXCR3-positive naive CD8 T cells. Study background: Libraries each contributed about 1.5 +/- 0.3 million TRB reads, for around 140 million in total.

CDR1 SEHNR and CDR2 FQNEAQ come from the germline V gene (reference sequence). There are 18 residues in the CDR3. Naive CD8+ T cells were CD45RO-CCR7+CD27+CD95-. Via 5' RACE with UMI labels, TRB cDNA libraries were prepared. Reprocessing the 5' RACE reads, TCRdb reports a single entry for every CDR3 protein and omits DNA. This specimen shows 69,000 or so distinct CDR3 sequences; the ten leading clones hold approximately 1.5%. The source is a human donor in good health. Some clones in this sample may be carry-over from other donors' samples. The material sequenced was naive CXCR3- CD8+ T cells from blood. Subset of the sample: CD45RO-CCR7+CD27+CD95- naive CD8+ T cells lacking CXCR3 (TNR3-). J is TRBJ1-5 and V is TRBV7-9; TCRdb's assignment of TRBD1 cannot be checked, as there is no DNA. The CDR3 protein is CASSLADRGKDGNQPQHF.